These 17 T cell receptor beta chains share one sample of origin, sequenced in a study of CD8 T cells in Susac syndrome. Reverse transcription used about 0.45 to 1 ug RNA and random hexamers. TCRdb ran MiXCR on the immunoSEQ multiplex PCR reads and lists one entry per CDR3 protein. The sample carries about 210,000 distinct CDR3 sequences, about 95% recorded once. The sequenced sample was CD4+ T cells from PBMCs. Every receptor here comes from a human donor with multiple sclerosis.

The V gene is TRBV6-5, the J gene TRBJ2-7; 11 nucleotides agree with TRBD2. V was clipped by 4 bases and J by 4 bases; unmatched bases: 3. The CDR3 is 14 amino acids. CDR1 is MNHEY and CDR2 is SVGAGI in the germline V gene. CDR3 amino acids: CASSLAGGPYEQYF. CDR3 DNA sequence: TGTGCCAGCAGTTTAGCGGGGGGGCCTTACGAGCAGTACTTC.

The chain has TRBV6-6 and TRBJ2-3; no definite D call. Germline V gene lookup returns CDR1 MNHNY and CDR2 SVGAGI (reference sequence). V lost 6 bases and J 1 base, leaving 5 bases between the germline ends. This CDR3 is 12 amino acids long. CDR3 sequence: CASSRGTDTQYF. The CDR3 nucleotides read TGTGCCAGCAGCCGAGGCACAGATACGCAGTATTTT.

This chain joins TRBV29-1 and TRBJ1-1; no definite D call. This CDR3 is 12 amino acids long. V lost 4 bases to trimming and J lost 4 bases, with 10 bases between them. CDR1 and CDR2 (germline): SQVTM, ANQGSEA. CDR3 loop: CSVAYRGTEAFF. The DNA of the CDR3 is TGCAGCGTTGCTTACCGGGGCACTGAAGCTTTCTTT. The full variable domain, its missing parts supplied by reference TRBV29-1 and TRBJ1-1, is SAVISQKPSRDICQRGTSLTIQCQVDSQVTMMFWYRQQPGQSLTLIATANQGSEATYESGFVIDKFPISRPNLTFSTLTVSNMSPEDSSIYLCSVAYRGTEAFFGQGTRLTVV.

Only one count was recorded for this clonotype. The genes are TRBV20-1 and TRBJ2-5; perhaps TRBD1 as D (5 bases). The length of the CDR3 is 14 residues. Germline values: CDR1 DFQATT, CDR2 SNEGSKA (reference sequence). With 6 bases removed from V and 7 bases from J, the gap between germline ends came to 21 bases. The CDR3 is CSAQGATSQWTQYF. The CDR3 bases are TGCAGTGCCCAGGGTGCCACTTCCCAATGGACCCAGTACTTC.

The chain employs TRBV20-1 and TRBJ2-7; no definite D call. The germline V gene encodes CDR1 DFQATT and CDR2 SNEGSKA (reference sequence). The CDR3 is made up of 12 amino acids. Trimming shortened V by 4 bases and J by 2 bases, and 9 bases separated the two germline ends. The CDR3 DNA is TGCAGTGCTAAGACTGGCCCCTACGAGCAGTACTTC. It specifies CSAKTGPYEQYF.

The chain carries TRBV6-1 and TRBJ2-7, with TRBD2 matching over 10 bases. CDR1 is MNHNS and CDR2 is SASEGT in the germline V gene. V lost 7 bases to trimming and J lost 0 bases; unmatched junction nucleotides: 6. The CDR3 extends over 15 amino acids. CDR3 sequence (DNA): TGTGCCAGCACCCTTACTAGCGGGAACTCCTACGAGCAGTACTTC. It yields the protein CASTLTSGNSYEQYF.

CDR3 DNA sequence: TGTGCCAGCAGCGCAAGTACAGGGGAAATTGGCTACACCTTC. Amino acids: CASSASTGEIGYTF. The chain is built from TRBV9 and TRBJ1-2; TRBD1 aligns across 7 bases. The germline V gene has CDR1 SGDLS and CDR2 YYNGEE. The CDR3 has 14 amino acids. Trimming removed 3 bases from V and 7 bases from J; junction bases left unmatched: 9.

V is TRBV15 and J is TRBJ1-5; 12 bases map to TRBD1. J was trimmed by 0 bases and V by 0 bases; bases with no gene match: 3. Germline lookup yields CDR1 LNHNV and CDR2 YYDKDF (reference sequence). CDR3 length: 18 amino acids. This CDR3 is CATSRDGDRGHSNQPQHF. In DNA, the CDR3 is TGTGCCACCAGCAGAGACGGGGACAGGGGGCATAGCAATCAGCCCCAGCATTTT. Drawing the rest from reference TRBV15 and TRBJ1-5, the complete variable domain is DAMVIQNPRYQVTQFGKPVTLSCSQTLNHNVMYWYQQKSSQAPKLLFHYYDKDFNNEADTPDNFQSRRPNTSFCFLDIRSPGLGDTAMYLCATSRDGDRGHSNQPQHFGDGTRLSIL.

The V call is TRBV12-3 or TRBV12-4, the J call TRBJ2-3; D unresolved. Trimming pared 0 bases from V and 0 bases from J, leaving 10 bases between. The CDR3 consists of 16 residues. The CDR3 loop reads CASSLAAPGSTDTQYF. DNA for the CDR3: TGTGCCAGCAGTTTAGCGGCTCCCGGTAGCACAGATACGCAGTATTTT.

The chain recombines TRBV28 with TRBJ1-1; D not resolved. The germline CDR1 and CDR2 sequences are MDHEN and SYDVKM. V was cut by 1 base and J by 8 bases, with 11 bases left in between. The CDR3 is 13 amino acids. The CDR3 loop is CASSLLGRSEAFF. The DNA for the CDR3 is TGTGCCAGCAGTTTATTAGGCAGGTCGGAAGCTTTCTTT.

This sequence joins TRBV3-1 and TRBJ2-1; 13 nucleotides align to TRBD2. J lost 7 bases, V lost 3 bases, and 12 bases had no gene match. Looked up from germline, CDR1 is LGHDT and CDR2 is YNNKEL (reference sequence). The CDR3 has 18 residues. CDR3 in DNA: TGTGCCAGCAGCCAGCCACTAGCGGGGGGGCCCAAACCGAATGAGCAGTTCTTC. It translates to CASSQPLAGGPKPNEQFF.

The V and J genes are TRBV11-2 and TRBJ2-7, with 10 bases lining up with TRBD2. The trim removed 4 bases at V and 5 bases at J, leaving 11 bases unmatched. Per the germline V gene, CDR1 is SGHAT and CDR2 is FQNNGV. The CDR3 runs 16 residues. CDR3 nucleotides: TGTGCCAGCAGCTCGCTAAGCGGGAGGGCCGTCCACGAGCAGTACTTC. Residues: CASSSLSGRAVHEQYF.

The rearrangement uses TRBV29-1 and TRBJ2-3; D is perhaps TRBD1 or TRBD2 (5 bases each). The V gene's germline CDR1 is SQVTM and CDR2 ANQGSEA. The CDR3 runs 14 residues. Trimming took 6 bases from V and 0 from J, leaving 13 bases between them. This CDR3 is CSVGAASSTDTQYF. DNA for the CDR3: TGCAGCGTCGGGGCAGCCTCTAGCACAGATACGCAGTATTTT.

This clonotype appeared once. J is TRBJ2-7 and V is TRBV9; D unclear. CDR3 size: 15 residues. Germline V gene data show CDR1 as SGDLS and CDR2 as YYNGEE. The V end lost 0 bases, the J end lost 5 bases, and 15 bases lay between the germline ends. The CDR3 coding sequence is TGTGCCAGCAGCGTAGGTTGGGGTTTCTCGAACGAGCAGTACTTC. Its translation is CASSVGWGFSNEQYF.

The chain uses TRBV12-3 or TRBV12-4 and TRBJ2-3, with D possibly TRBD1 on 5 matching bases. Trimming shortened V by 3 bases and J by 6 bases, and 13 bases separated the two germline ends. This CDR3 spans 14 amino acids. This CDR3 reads CASSFRQGSDTQYF. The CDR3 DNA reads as TGTGCCAGCAGTTTTAGGCAGGGAAGTGATACGCAGTATTTT.

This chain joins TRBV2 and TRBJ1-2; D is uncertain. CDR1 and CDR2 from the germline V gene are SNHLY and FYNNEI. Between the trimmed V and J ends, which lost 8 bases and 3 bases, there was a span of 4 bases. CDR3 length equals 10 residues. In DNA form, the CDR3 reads TGTGCCAGCTCCGACTATGGCTACACCTTC. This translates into CASSDYGYTF.

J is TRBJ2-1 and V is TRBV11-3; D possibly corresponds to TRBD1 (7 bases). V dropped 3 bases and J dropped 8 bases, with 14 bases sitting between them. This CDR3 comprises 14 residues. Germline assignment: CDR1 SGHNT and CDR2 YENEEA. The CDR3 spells CASSFMGRGDEQFF. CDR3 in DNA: TGTGCCAGCAGCTTTATGGGCAGGGGGGATGAGCAGTTCTTC.